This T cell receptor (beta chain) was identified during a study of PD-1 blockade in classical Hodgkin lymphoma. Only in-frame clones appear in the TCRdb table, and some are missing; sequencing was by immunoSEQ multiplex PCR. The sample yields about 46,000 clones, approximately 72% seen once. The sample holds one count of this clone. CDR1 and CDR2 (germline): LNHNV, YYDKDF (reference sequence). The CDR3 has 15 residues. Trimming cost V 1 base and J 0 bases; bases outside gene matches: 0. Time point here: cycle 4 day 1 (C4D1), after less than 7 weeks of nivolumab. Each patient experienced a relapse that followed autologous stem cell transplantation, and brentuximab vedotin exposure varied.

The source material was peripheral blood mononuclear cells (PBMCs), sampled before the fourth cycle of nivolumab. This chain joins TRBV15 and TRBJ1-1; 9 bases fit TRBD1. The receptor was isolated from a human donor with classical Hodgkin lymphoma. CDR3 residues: CATSRGDRVNTEAFF. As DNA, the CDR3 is TGTGCCACCAGCAGAGGGGACAGGGTGAACACTGAAGCTTTCTTT.